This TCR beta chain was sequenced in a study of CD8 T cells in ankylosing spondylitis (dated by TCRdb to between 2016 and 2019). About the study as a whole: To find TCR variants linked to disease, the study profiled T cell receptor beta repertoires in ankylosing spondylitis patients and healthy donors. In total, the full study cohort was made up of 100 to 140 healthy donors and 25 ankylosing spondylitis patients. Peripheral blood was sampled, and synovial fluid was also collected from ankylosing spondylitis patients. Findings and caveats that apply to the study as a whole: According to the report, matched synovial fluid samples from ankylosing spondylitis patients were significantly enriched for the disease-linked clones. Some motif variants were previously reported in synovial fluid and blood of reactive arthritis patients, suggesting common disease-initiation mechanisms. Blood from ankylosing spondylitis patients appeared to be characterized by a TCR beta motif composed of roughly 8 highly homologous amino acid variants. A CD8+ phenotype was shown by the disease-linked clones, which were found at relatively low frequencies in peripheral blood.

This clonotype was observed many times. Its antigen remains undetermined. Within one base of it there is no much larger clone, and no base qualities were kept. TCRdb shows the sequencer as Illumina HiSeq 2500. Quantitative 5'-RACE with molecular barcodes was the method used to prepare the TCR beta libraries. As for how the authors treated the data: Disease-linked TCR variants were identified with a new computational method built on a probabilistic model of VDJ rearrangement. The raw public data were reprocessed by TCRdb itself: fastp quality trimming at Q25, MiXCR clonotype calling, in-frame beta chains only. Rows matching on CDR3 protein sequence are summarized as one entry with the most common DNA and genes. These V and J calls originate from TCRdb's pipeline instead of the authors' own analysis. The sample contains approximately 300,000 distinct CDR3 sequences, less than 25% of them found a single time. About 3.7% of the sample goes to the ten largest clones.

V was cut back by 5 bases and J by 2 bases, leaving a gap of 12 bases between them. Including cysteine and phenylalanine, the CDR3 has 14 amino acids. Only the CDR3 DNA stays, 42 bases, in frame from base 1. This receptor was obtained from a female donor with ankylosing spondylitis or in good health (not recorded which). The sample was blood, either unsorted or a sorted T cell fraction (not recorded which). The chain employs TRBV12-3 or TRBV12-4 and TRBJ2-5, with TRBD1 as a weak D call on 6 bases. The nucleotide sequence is TGTGCCAGCAGTACCCGGACAGCTCAAGAGACCCAGTACTTC. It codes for CASSTRTAQETQYF.